Sequencing of this TCR beta chain was carried out in a study of T cells after yellow fever vaccination. The CDR3 loop spans 13 amino acids. The germline gives CDR1 SGHTA, CDR2 FQGTGA. The V end was cut by 5 bases, the J end by 7 bases, with 12 bases between. TCRdb itself ran the 5' RACE reads through MiXCR, one entry per CDR3 protein. This table has approximately 580,000 distinct CDR3 sequences, around 16% appearing once. V and J are TRBV7-3 and TRBJ2-1; perhaps TRBD2 as D (5 bases). The sequencing used PBMCs, collected less than 6 days after the first yellow fever vaccination. The source of this sequence is a young man who received the YFV17D yellow fever vaccine. In DNA, the CDR3 is TGTGCCAGCAGCCCGGGGAAATCGAATGAGCAGTTCTTC. It translates to CASSPGKSNEQFF.